This entry concerns a single T cell receptor beta chain. The record originates from a study of blood T cell repertoires in COVID-19. Only in-frame clones appear in the TCRdb table, and some are missing; sequencing was by immunoSEQ multiplex PCR. The table lists 150,000 to 200,000 clones, around 83% of them singletons. CDR1 is SGHRS, CDR2 YFSETQ, per germline. Trimming removed 2 bases from V and 6 bases from J, with 11 bases in between. This CDR3 spans 14 amino acids. The sample comprised peripheral blood. The chain combines TRBV5-1 with TRBJ2-2; D gene ambiguous. The origin of this receptor is an older woman with COVID-19, enrolled during active disease. CDR3 residues: CASSLAPSAGELFF. CDR3 sequence (DNA): TGCGCCAGCAGCTTAGCCCCATCTGCCGGGGAGCTGTTTTTT. The full variable domain, its missing parts supplied by reference TRBV5-1 and TRBJ2-2, is KAGVTQTPRYLIKTRGQQVTLSCSPISGHRSVSWYQQTPGQGLQFLFEYFSETQRNKGNFPGRFSGRQFSNSRSEMNVSTLELGDSALYLCASSLAPSAGELFFGEGSRLTVL.